The 4 T cell receptor beta chains presented below share a single source sample, sequenced in a study of T cell changes during pregnancy in multiple sclerosis. The protocol was immunoSEQ multiplex PCR, while the TCRdb copy is restricted to in-frame clones and leaves out a portion. The sample includes fewer than 55,000 clones, more than 75% of them seen just once. This specimen consisted of CD8+ T cells from peripheral blood mononuclear cells, obtained after pregnancy. These receptors all come from a female donor in good health, enrolled as a control in a pregnancy study.

V and J are TRBV28 and TRBJ1-1; D gene unclear. The length of the CDR3 is 14 residues. Germline V gene sequence: CDR1 MDHEN, CDR2 SYDVKM. V dropped 3 bases and J dropped 5 bases, with 13 bases sitting between them. The CDR3 here is CASSFWRVGTEAFF. CDR3 coding DNA: TGTGCCAGCAGTTTCTGGAGGGTGGGAACTGAAGCTTTCTTT.

The rearrangement joins TRBV2 to TRBJ1-1; 8 bases match TRBD1. This CDR3 contains 13 residues. CDR1 and CDR2 (germline): SNHLY, FYNNEI. V lost 10 bases and J lost 10; bases outside the gene matches: 14. The CDR3 reads CATLTGGAEGAFF. The CDR3 bases are TGTGCCACCCTTACAGGGGGAGCTGAGGGAGCTTTCTTT.

At least ten counts were recorded for this clone. The V gene is TRBV2, the J gene TRBJ1-5; D not resolved. Germline-derived CDR1 and CDR2 are SNHLY and FYNNEI. Trimming left V 7 bases short and J 3 bases short, with 10 bases between. CDR3 size: 13 residues. The CDR3 loop reads CASKEAINQPQHF. The CDR3 region has the DNA TGTGCCAGCAAGGAGGCCATCAATCAGCCCCAGCATTTT.

CDR3 residues: CASSLAPSTGELFF. CDR3 sequence (DNA): TGTGCCAGCAGCTTAGCGCCCAGTACCGGGGAGCTGTTTTTT. J is TRBJ2-2 and V is TRBV7-9; D ambiguous. Germline values: CDR1 SEHNR, CDR2 FQNEAQ (reference sequence). Trimming shortened V by 0 bases and J by 5 bases, and 7 bases separated the two germline ends. The CDR3 runs 14 residues.